Presented here are 13 T cell receptor beta chains from one specimen sequenced in a study of identifying expanded T cells in peripheral blood. Sequencing used immunoSEQ multiplex PCR; TCRdb keeps in-frame clones, though not all of them. Of some 76,000 clones listed, roughly 90% were seen once; the top ten hold 3% to 4%. Input material: blood. Receptors originate from a person aged 18 to 70 in good health.

The chain couples TRBV19 to TRBJ2-3, with D unresolved. This CDR3 region has 14 residues. The V end was cut by 1 base, the J end by 1 base, with 6 bases between. The germline V gene encodes CDR1 LNHDA and CDR2 SQIVND (reference sequence). In nucleotides, the CDR3 is TGTGCCAGTAGTATAGCCCGGGGCACAGATACGCAGTATTTT. It encodes CASSIARGTDTQYF.

This sequence joins TRBV10-1 and TRBJ1-5; 9 bases are shared with TRBD1. The CDR3 is 17 residues long. V was pared by 6 bases and J by 2 bases, with 11 bases of the junction left unmatched. Germline V CDR1 and CDR2: WNHNN, SYGVQD (reference sequence). In DNA form, the CDR3 reads TGCGCCAGCAGGAGGGGAACAGGGGGCGTACGCAATCAGCCCCAGCATTTT. This translates into CASRRGTGGVRNQPQHF.

V usage is TRBV21-1 and J usage is TRBJ2-1; the D segment call TRBD2 is taken from the table without a DNA check. TRBV21-1 is given as a pseudogene. CDR3 length equals 15 residues. CDR3 sequence reads: CASSRFSGRANEQFF. The CDR3, as DNA: TGTGCCAGCAGCCGCTTTAGCGGGAGGGCGAATGAGCAGTTCTTC.

This chain uses TRBV9 with TRBJ2-1; a possible D gene is TRBD2 (5 bases). Germline values: CDR1 SGDLS, CDR2 YYNGEE. The CDR3 runs 13 residues. Trimming shortened V by 2 bases and J by 10 bases, and 13 bases separated the two germline ends. The CDR3 is CASSVGNGIEQFF. CDR3 in DNA: TGTGCCAGCAGCGTTGGCAACGGGATAGAGCAGTTCTTC.

The CDR3 nucleotides are TGTGCCAGCAGCCAAGATCGCGGAGAGGGGTGGTACAATGAGCAGTTCTTC. Its protein product is CASSQDRGEGWYNEQFF. This sequence joins TRBV14 and TRBJ2-1; either TRBD1 or TRBD2 may fit D (5 bases each). Germline V CDR1 and CDR2: SGHDN, FVKESK. There are 17 residues in the CDR3. The V and J ends lost 0 bases and 4 bases respectively, with 16 bases between them.

The chain combines TRBV4-2 with TRBJ1-1; D possibly corresponds to TRBD1 (5 bases). V was clipped by 1 base and J by 4 bases, with 13 bases between them. CDR1 and CDR2 (germline): LGHNA, YNFKEQ. The CDR3 is 15 residues long. The CDR3 DNA sequence: TGTGCCAGCAGCCAAGTTGGCGGGGGGAGCACTGAAGCTTTCTTT. It yields the protein CASSQVGGGSTEAFF.

This rearrangement joins TRBV4-2 to TRBJ1-1; no reliable D call. The CDR3 is 15 amino acids. Germline V gene sequence: CDR1 LGHNA, CDR2 YNFKEQ. The V end lost 1 base, the J end lost 5 bases, and 14 bases lay between the germline ends. The CDR3 is CASSQVPRQETEAFF. The DNA for the CDR3 is TGTGCCAGCAGCCAAGTGCCAAGGCAGGAAACTGAAGCTTTCTTT.

A note on this clone: It is likely a read error, because the conserved phenylalanine at the end of the CDR3 is missing. The V call is TRBV4-3, the J call TRBJ2-7; possibly TRBD2 for D (6 bases). Germline CDR1 is LGHNA and CDR2 is YSLEER. The V and J ends lost 0 bases and 3 bases respectively, with 12 bases between them. CDR3 size: 15 residues. CDR3 sequence: CASSQDLATVYEQYS. The DNA of the CDR3 is TGCGCCAGCAGCCAAGACCTAGCGACCGTCTACGAGCAGTACTCC.

This chain links TRBV5-6 with TRBJ2-7; a possible D gene is TRBD1 (6 bases). This CDR3 comprises 13 residues. V lost 5 bases to trimming and J lost 3 bases, with 12 bases between them. Germline CDR1 reads SGHDT; CDR2 reads YYEEEE. The CDR3 sequence is CASSLGQIYEQYF. The CDR3 bases are TGTGCCAGCAGTTTAGGACAGATCTACGAGCAGTACTTC. Looking up the rest from reference TRBV5-6 and TRBJ2-7 gives the full variable domain: DAGVTQSPTHLIKTRGQQVTLRCSPKSGHDTVSWYQQALGQGPQFIFQYYEEEERQRGNFPDRFSGHQFPNYSSELNVNALLLGDSALYLCASSLGQIYEQYFGPGTRLTVT.

The V gene is TRBV5-1, the J gene TRBJ2-1; TRBD2 agrees at 8 bases. V trimming: 3 bases; J trimming: 9 bases; junction bases outside the gene matches: 14. Germline CDR1 reads SGHRS; CDR2 reads YFSETQ. The CDR3 has 16 amino acids. CDR3 DNA: TGCGCCAGCAGCTGGACTAGCCGCCTAGAACAGCGTGAGCAGTTCTTC. Translated, it gives CASSWTSRLEQREQFF.

This chain joins TRBV7-2 and TRBJ2-3; TRBD1 is a possible D gene (6 bases). The germline V gene encodes CDR1 SGHTA and CDR2 FQGNSA. The CDR3 has 16 amino acids. The V gene lost 5 bases and the J gene lost 3 bases, with 18 bases spanning the gap. CDR3 sequence reads: CASSPRSGVGTDTQYF. CDR3 nucleotides: TGTGCCAGCAGCCCGCGGTCAGGGGTAGGAACAGATACGCAGTATTTT.

The V and J genes are TRBV28 and TRBJ2-6; D is unclear. V lost 6 bases and J lost 0, with 12 bases in between. The CDR3 has 16 residues. Germline V gives CDR1 MDHEN, CDR2 SYDVKM. CDR3 region: CASSLPMVSGANVLTF. Written as DNA, the CDR3 is TGTGCCAGCAGCCTCCCGATGGTCTCTGGGGCCAACGTCCTGACTTTC.

J is TRBJ2-1 and V is TRBV7-3; a possible D gene is TRBD2 (6 bases). The CDR3 is 14 residues long. Trimming removed 1 base at V and 3 bases at J, with 7 bases between. CDR1 and CDR2 from the germline V gene are SGHTA and FQGTGA. CDR3 sequence (DNA): TGTGCCAGCAGCTTAAGCGGGGTCTACAATGAGCAGTTCTTC. This sequence encodes CASSLSGVYNEQFF.